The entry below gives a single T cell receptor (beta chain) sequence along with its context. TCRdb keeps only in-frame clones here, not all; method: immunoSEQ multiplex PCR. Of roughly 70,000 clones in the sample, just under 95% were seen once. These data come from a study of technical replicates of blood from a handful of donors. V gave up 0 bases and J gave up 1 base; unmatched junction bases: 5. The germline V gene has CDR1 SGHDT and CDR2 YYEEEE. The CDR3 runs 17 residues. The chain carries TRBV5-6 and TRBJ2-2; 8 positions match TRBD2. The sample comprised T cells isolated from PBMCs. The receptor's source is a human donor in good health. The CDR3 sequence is CASSLVLAGGNTGELFF. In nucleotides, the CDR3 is TGTGCCAGCAGCTTGGTGCTCGCGGGAGGGAACACCGGGGAGCTGTTTTTT. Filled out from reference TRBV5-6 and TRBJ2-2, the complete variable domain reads DAGVTQSPTHLIKTRGQQVTLRCSPKSGHDTVSWYQQALGQGPQFIFQYYEEEERQRGNFPDRFSGHQFPNYSSELNVNALLLGDSALYLCASSLVLAGGNTGELFFGEGSRLTVL.